The source of this T cell receptor beta chain is a study of shared clonotypes between healthy human individuals. Sequencing used immunoSEQ multiplex PCR; TCRdb keeps in-frame clones, though not all of them. The sample lists 2 million to 2.5 million clones; roughly 93% were seen once. This CDR3 is built from 16 residues. From germline, CDR1 is SGHNT and CDR2 YYREEE (reference sequence). The ends lost 3 bases at V and 0 bases at J; junction bases unmatched: 8. This clone was observed a single time. The source material was naive CD4+ T cells from PBMCs. Noted subset: CD45RA+ positively selected. The chain joins TRBV5-4 to TRBJ1-1; 7 nucleotides agree with TRBD1. This receptor was taken from a man between 18 and 35 years old in good health. Some clones in this sample may be carry-over from other donors' samples. The CDR3, as DNA: TGTGCCAGCAGCTCTGGGGGACAGAAGATGAACACTGAAGCTTTCTTT. This codes for CASSSGGQKMNTEAFF.